Given below is one T cell receptor (beta chain) in context. The target antigen is unknown. V lost 7 bases to trimming and J lost 6 bases; unmatched junction nucleotides: 6. The CDR3 runs 14 residues. Germline V gene sequence: CDR1 SGHRS, CDR2 YFSETQ. Both 60 Vbeta primers and 13 Jbeta primers went into the PCR. Measured with immunoSEQ multiplex PCR; TCRdb has only the in-frame clones, and not every one. Of 75,000 to 90,000 clones listed, 85% are singletons. The data are from a study of cytomegalovirus exposure and HLA in healthy donors. Study-wide context: HLA-typed donors contributed approximately 86 million unique TCRs, which were held in an early data release.

The study, taken as a whole, reports: TRBV6-2, TRBV6-3 and other indistinguishable V segments were excluded. Sequencing artifact likely explains a cluster of highly shared sequence variants.

Participants comprised healthy donors of bone marrow. The sample consisted of PBMCs. The clonotype was recovered from a man between 40 and 49 years old in good health and CMV-seropositive. This rearrangement joins TRBV5-1 to TRBJ1-6; TRBD1 agrees at 8 bases. For the CDR3, the DNA is TGCGCCAGCGGTGGGACAGGTGCTAATTCACCCCTCCACTTT. Encoded protein: CASGGTGANSPLHF.